Each of the 14 T cell receptor beta chains below was sequenced from the same sample in a study of blood T cell repertoires in COVID-19. Data came from immunoSEQ multiplex PCR; TCRdb stores just in-frame clones and leaves some out. This sample yields 150,000 to 170,000 clones, of which roughly 88% are seen a single time; approximately 0.63% belongs to the top ten. Sequencing was performed on peripheral blood. These receptors originate from a man aged 55-75 years with COVID-19, enrolled during active disease.

The chain combines TRBV28 with TRBJ2-7, with 8 bases aligning to TRBD1. This CDR3 spans 16 amino acids. Trimming removed 5 bases from V and 0 bases from J; junction bases left unmatched: 9. Germline CDR1 is MDHEN and CDR2 is SYDVKM. This CDR3 is CASSPQGQGASYEQYF. As DNA, the CDR3 is TGTGCCAGCAGTCCACAAGGGCAGGGGGCCTCCTACGAGCAGTACTTC. Together with reference TRBV28 and TRBJ2-7, the CDR3 gives the full variable domain: DVKVTQSSRYLVKRTGEKVFLECVQDMDHENMFWYRQDPGLGLRLIYFSYDVKMKEKGDIPEGYSVSREKKERFSLILESASTNQTSMYLCASSPQGQGASYEQYFGPGTRLTVT.

Only one count was recorded for this clone. The chain has TRBV7-3 and TRBJ1-1, with 8 bases aligning to TRBD1. Germline assignment: CDR1 SGHTA and CDR2 FQGTGA. This CDR3 contains 14 residues. J lost 3 bases, V lost 5 bases, and 5 bases had no gene match. The CDR3 loop is CASSPSGGHTEAFF. The CDR3 DNA reads TGTGCCAGCAGCCCCTCAGGGGGCCACACTGAAGCTTTCTTT.

The chain has TRBV7-2 and TRBJ2-1, with TRBD1 matching over 12 bases. The CDR3 contains 14 residues. Germline values: CDR1 SGHTA, CDR2 FQGNSA. The trim removed 2 bases at V and 8 bases at J, leaving 1 base unmatched. The CDR3 nucleotides read TGTGCCAGCAGCTTATGGGACAGGGGGCATGAGCAGTTCTTC. It translates to CASSLWDRGHEQFF. Based on the CDR3 plus reference TRBV7-2 and TRBJ2-1, the full variable domain is GAGVSQSPSNKVTEKGKDVELRCDPISGHTALYWYRQSLGQGLEFLIYFQGNSAPDKSGLPSDRFSAERTGGSVSTLTIQRTQQEDSAVYLCASSLWDRGHEQFFGPGTRLTVL.

The CDR3 sequence is CASNPGTSYNSPLHF. CDR3 coding DNA: TGTGCCAGCAACCCCGGGACATCCTATAATTCACCCCTCCACTTT. This sequence joins TRBV7-9 and TRBJ1-6; D is perhaps TRBD1 (6 bases). Per germline, CDR1 SEHNR and CDR2 FQNEAQ (reference sequence). The CDR3 extends over 15 amino acids. V was clipped by 7 bases and J by 1 base, with 11 bases between them. The variable domain in full, with the rest retrieved from reference TRBV7-9 and TRBJ1-6, is DTGVSQNPRHKITKRGQNVTFRCDPISEHNRLYWYRQTLGQGPEFLTYFQNEAQLEKSRLLSDRFSAERPKGSFSTLEIQRTEQGDSAMYLCASNPGTSYNSPLHFGNGTRLTVT.

This chain joins TRBV7-2 and TRBJ2-7; 7 bases map to TRBD1. CDR1 is SGHTA, CDR2 FQGNSA, per germline. The length of the CDR3 is 15 residues. Germline trimming cut 4 bases from V and 1 base from J; bases unmatched to any gene: 7. CDR3 nucleotide sequence: TGTGCCAGCAGCTCCAGGGACAGAACATCCTACGAGCAGTACTTC. Its translation is CASSSRDRTSYEQYF.

The J gene is TRBJ1-1, the V gene TRBV7-8; unclear D gene. The CDR3 is 12 residues long. Germline V lookup: CDR1 SGHVS, CDR2 FQNEAQ. Trimming took 3 bases from V and 4 from J, leaving 6 bases between them. The CDR3 DNA follows: TGTGCCAGCAGCTTTATGAGCACTGAAGCTTTCTTT. It encodes CASSFMSTEAFF.

The genes are TRBV28 and TRBJ1-1, with D perhaps matching TRBD1 (5 bases). CDR3 length equals 13 residues. The germline CDR1 and CDR2 sequences are MDHEN and SYDVKM. Trimming stripped 6 bases from V and 6 bases from J, with 14 bases between. CDR3 nucleotide sequence: TGTGCCAGCAGAACCGACAGTTTTGCTGAAGCTTTCTTT. Its protein product is CASRTDSFAEAFF.

DNA of the CDR3: TGTGCCAGCAGTGGTCGGCAGGTGCTAATAATCGATGAGCAGTTCTTC. It specifies CASSGRQVLIIDEQFF. The chain recombines TRBV2 with TRBJ2-1, with D unresolved. CDR1 and CDR2 (germline): SNHLY, FYNNEI. This CDR3 region has 16 residues. The V end was cut by 4 bases, the J end by 8 bases, with 21 bases between. Looking up the rest from reference TRBV2 and TRBJ2-1 gives the full variable domain: EPEVTQTPSHQVTQMGQEVILRCVPISNHLYFYWYRQILGQKVEFLVSFYNNEISEKSEIFDDQFSVERPDGSNFTLKIRSTKLEDSAMYFCASSGRQVLIIDEQFFGPGTRLTVL.

The chain carries TRBV19 and TRBJ2-7, with 11 nucleotides matching TRBD1. CDR3 size: 13 residues. From germline, CDR1 is LNHDA and CDR2 SQIVND (reference sequence). J lost 2 bases, V lost 8 bases, and 2 bases had no gene match. The CDR3 is CASRGQGAYEQYF. CDR3 nucleotide sequence: TGTGCCAGTCGGGGACAGGGGGCCTACGAGCAGTACTTC. Using reference TRBV19 and TRBJ2-7 for the parts outside the CDR3, the full variable domain is DGGITQSPKYLFRKEGQNVTLSCEQNLNHDAMYWYRQDPGQGLRLIYYSQIVNDFQKGDIAEGYSVSREKKESFPLTVTSAQKNPTAFYLCASRGQGAYEQYFGPGTRLTVT.

This chain links TRBV3-1 (or the pseudogene TRBV3-2) with TRBJ1-1; maybe TRBD1 (6 bases). Germline assignment: CDR1 LGHDT and CDR2 YNNKEL (reference sequence). The CDR3 runs 14 residues. The ends were cut back, 3 bases at V and 1 base at J, with 9 bases in the middle. CDR3 amino acids: CASSHQQGNTEAFF. The DNA of the CDR3 is TGTGCCAGCAGCCATCAACAGGGGAACACTGAAGCTTTCTTT.

The V call is TRBV4-2, the J call TRBJ2-6; the match to TRBD1 covers 9 bases. J was trimmed by 0 bases and V by 6 bases; bases with no gene match: 9. Looked up from germline, CDR1 is LGHNA and CDR2 is YNFKEQ. The length of the CDR3 is 18 residues. The CDR3 DNA reads as TGTGCCAGCAGTCAACCGGGACAGGGCATCTCTGGGGCCAACGTCCTGACTTTC. Protein sequence: CASSQPGQGISGANVLTF.

The chain uses TRBV6-5 and TRBJ2-7; possibly TRBD1 for D (6 bases). This CDR3 is built from 15 residues. Germline values: CDR1 MNHEY, CDR2 SVGAGI. V shed 0 bases and J shed 6 bases, with 15 bases lying between them. The CDR3, as DNA: TGTGCCAGCAGTTACTCGCACAGGGTGGGCTCCGAGCAGTACTTC. Residues: CASSYSHRVGSEQYF.

The CDR3 here is CSVTTGEKQYF. The CDR3 nucleotides are TGCAGCGTTACGACAGGGGAGAAGCAGTACTTC. This chain links TRBV29-1 with TRBJ2-7, with 8 bases fitting TRBD1. Unmatched junction bases numbered 5, after V lost 5 bases and J lost 8 bases. This CDR3 spans 11 amino acids. Looked up from germline, CDR1 is SQVTM and CDR2 is ANQGSEA.

V and J are TRBV7-3 and TRBJ1-1; TRBD1 matches 9 bases. The CDR3 is 16 amino acids. Per germline, CDR1 SGHTA and CDR2 FQGTGA. Unmatched junction bases numbered 8, after V lost 1 base and J lost 5 bases. CDR3 loop: CASSLKSRGTGTEAFF. The CDR3 DNA is TGTGCCAGCAGCTTAAAAAGCCGAGGGACAGGGACTGAAGCTTTCTTT.